The T cell receptor (beta chain) described here comes from a study of cytomegalovirus exposure and HLA in healthy donors. Study results and limitations: Altogether, 150 to 200 TCR beta chains were recorded as cytomegalovirus-associated. Roughly uniform depth of sequencing across donors was assumed in presence/absence analyses. Another analysis was done later, and it associated 16,951 TCR beta sequences with HLA alleles at 0.05 false discovery rate.

Both 60 Vbeta primers and 13 Jbeta primers went into the PCR. This table comes from immunoSEQ multiplex PCR, and its TCRdb copy is limited to in-frame clones, with some not included. The data hold around 100,000 clones, with 65% to 80% observed a single time. This clone was detected only a few times. No antigen is known for it. The sequencing input was PBMCs. The receptor was derived from a woman in her fifties or sixties in good health and CMV-seropositive.

The CDR3 sequence: CASSQRTGIIAEAFF. The CDR3 DNA reads as TGTGCCAGCAGCCAGAGGACAGGGATAATCGCTGAAGCTTTCTTT. This chain links TRBV4-2 with TRBJ1-1; 8 bases fit TRBD1. CDR3 size: 15 residues. CDR1 LGHNA and CDR2 YNFKEQ come from the germline V gene. With 3 bases clipped from V and 6 bases from J, the junction kept 9 bases outside the gene matches.